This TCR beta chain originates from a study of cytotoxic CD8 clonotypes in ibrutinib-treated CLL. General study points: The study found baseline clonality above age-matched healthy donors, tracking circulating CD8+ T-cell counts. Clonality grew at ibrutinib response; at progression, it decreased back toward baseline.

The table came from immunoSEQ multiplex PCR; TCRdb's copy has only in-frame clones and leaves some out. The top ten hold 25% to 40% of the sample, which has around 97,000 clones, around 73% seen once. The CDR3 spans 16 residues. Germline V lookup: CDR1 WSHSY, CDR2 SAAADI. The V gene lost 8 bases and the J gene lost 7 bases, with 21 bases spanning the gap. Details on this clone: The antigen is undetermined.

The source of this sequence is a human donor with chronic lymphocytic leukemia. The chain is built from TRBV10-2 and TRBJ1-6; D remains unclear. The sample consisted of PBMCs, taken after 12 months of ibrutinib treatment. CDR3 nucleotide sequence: TGCGCCAGCTCCTGGGCGGGATATTCGTGGAATTCACCCCTCCACTTT. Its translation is CASSWAGYSWNSPLHF.